This T cell receptor (beta chain) is drawn from a study of response to subunit inactivated influenza vaccine. Study observations and caveats: T cells newly recruited by each seasonal influenza vaccination are few, the authors suggested.

TCRdb recomputed calls from the RT-PCR reads with MiXCR, one row per CDR3 protein. This sample has about 310,000 distinct CDR3 sequences, with 22% found just once. This clonotype has a handful of counts. Antigen: not known. The CDR3 runs to 15 residues. The V gene lost 7 bases and the J gene lost 0 bases, with 16 bases spanning the gap. Germline V gene lookup returns CDR1 SQVTM and CDR2 ANQGSEA. The chain couples TRBV29-1 to TRBJ1-3; D uncertain. The receptor's source is a man between 50 and 69 years old who received an inactivated influenza vaccine. The sequenced sample was PBMCs from blood, obtained less than 22 months after vaccination. For the CDR3, the DNA is TGCAGCGGTACGTCGGCCTCCTACTCTGGAAACACCATATATTTT. Residues: CSGTSASYSGNTIYF.